The 30 T cell receptor beta chains reported below all come from one sample, sequenced in a study of tumor and adjacent non-tumor tissue in lung cancer. The library came from three nested PCR rounds adapted from ARM-PCR protocols. One entry per CDR3 protein results from TCRdb running MiXCR on the multiplex PCR reads. This sample carries around 99,000 distinct CDR3 sequences, around 80% of them seen once, and the ten largest clones take 35% to 40%. This sample's RNA came from whole unsorted tissue. Sequenced input: lung tumor tissue. The receptors were gathered from a woman in her fifties or sixties with non-small cell lung cancer.

This clonotype was seen repeatedly, ten times or more. A read error may be the cause here, since a much bigger clone is one base away. The chain is built from TRBV11-1 and TRBJ2-5; D is perhaps TRBD1 or TRBD2 (5 bases each). Germline V gene data show CDR1 as SGHAT and CDR2 as FQDESV (reference sequence). The CDR3 spans 15 residues. CDR3 loop: CASSPGGGSRETRYF. The CDR3 nucleotides are TGTGCCAGCAGCCCCGGTGGGGGTTCTCGAGAGACCCGGTACTTC.

With respect to this clonotype: A junction end diverges from the germline sequence, so it may reflect a read error. The rearrangement uses TRBV28 and TRBJ2-7, with TRBD2 matching 9 bases. The CDR3 is 14 amino acids. Germline-derived CDR1 and CDR2 are MDHEN and SYDVKM. The CDR3 DNA reads as TGTGCCAGCAAAAATGATAGCGGGAGATACGAGCATTACTTC. Encoded protein: CASKNDSGRYEHYF. The full variable domain, completed using reference TRBV28 and TRBJ2-7, is DVKVTQSSRYLVKRTGEKVFLECVQDMDHENMFWYRQDPGLGLRLIYFSYDVKMKEKGDIPEGYSVSREKKERFSLILESASTNQTSMYLCASKNDSGRYEHYFGPGTRLTVT.

Of note for this clonotype: This clone may be a read error of a much larger clone one base away. The chain uses TRBV6-2 or TRBV6-3 and TRBJ1-6; 7 bases are a match to TRBD1. The germline V gene encodes CDR1 MNHEY and CDR2 SVGEGT. V was pared by 11 bases and J by 6 bases, with 19 bases of the junction left unmatched. The CDR3 has 17 amino acids. CDR3 DNA sequence: TGTGCCTGCGGCATCGGGGCAATAGGGGGCTTTAATTCACCCCTCCACTTT. Protein sequence: CACGIGAIGGFNSPLHF.

The CDR3 reads CVTHLFSGMWTEAFF. The CDR3 bases are TGTGTCACCCATCTCTTCTCGGGGATGTGGACTGAAGCTTTCTTT. This chain uses TRBV6-2 or TRBV6-3 with TRBJ1-1; D is undetermined. Germline CDR1 MNHEY, CDR2 SVGEGT. This CDR3 is 15 amino acids long.

Remarks on this clonotype: The conserved phenylalanine or tryptophan is not found at the CDR3 terminus, so this likely reflects a read error. V is TRBV5-1 and J is TRBJ2-5; a weak D match, TRBD2 (6 bases). V gave up 4 bases and J gave up 5 bases, with 21 bases separating them. Germline lookup yields CDR1 SGHRS and CDR2 YFSETQ. The CDR3 spans 16 residues. CDR3 sequence reads: CASSRISGASGETQYP. The DNA of the CDR3 is TGCGCCAGCAGCCGGATTAGCGGAGCATCCGGGGAGACCCAGTACCCC.

Points on this clonotype: The germline gene is not matched at one end of the junction; a read error may be the cause. The rearrangement links TRBV6-1 to TRBJ1-2; perhaps TRBD1 as D (5 bases). CDR3 size: 13 residues. Germline-derived CDR1 and CDR2 are MNHNS and SASEGT. CDR3 DNA: TGTGTCAGCAGAAAAGGACATGACGTTGGCTACACCTTC. As protein: CVSRKGHDVGYTF.

This clonotype has at least ten counts. The J gene is TRBJ2-1, the V gene TRBV20-1; D is perhaps TRBD1 (6 bases). The CDR3 is made up of 12 amino acids. Germline values: CDR1 DFQATT, CDR2 SNEGSKA (reference sequence). The V end was cut by 7 bases, the J end by 5 bases, with 12 bases between. The CDR3 here is CSERTEDNEQFF. CDR3 in DNA: TGCAGTGAGAGGACAGAAGACAATGAGCAGTTCTTC.

This clonotype was counted ten times or more. The V and J genes are TRBV12-3 or TRBV12-4 and TRBJ1-1; D call uncertain. Deletions cut 2 bases from V and 0 bases from J, with 7 bases between. The CDR3 consists of 14 residues. The CDR3 DNA reads TGTGCCAGCAGTTTACCACACGTGAACACTGAAGCTTTCTTT. This sequence encodes CASSLPHVNTEAFF.

This chain links TRBV20-1 with TRBJ2-5; maybe TRBD2 (6 bases). Trimming took 4 bases from V and 0 from J, leaving 12 bases between them. Germline lookup yields CDR1 DFQATT and CDR2 SNEGSKA (reference sequence). CDR3 length: 14 amino acids. In DNA, the CDR3 is TGCAGTGCTAAACGAGGAGGGTACCAAGAGACCCAGTACTTC. It yields the protein CSAKRGGYQETQYF.

This clonotype appeared many times. The genes are TRBV11-1 and TRBJ2-1; 7 positions match TRBD1. This CDR3 contains 15 residues. V shed 4 bases, J shed 7 bases, and the junction held 10 bases outside the gene matches. In germline, CDR1 is SGHAT, CDR2 FQDESV (reference sequence). CDR3 DNA: TGTGCCAGCAGCTACCGGACAGGTATGGGGAATGAGCAGTTCTTC. Its protein product is CASSYRTGMGNEQFF.

A remark on this clonotype: A read error may explain this, as a much larger clone is one base away. The CDR3 protein is CNASSSGTYEQYF. CDR3 nucleotide sequence: TGCAATGCTAGTTCTAGCGGGACCTACGAGCAGTACTTC. The chain recombines TRBV20-1 with TRBJ2-7, with 9 bases aligning to TRBD2. CDR1 and CDR2 from the germline V gene are DFQATT and SNEGSKA (reference sequence). There are 13 residues in the CDR3.

Notes on this clonotype: A much larger clonotype is one base distant, so this may be a read error. The chain links TRBV5-1 to TRBJ2-7, with D possibly being TRBD1 or TRBD2 (6 bases each). The V gene lost 4 bases and the J gene lost 3 bases, with 17 bases spanning the gap. There are 15 residues in the CDR3. Germline V gene sequence: CDR1 SGHRS, CDR2 YFSETQ. The CDR3 here is CASSMGGSGDYEQYF. The CDR3 DNA is TGCGCCAGCAGCATGGGGGGTTCAGGGGACTACGAGCAGTACTTC. Full variable domain (missing parts from reference TRBV5-1 and TRBJ2-7): KAGVTQTPRYLIKTRGQQVTLSCSPISGHRSVSWYQQTPGQGLQFLFEYFSETQRNKGNFPGRFSGRQFSNSRSEMNVSTLELGDSALYLCASSMGGSGDYEQYFGPGTRLTVT.

Comments on this clonotype: With a much larger clone just one base away, this may be a read error. The CDR3 region is CASSPKPAQAREEQFF. DNA of the CDR3: TGTGCCAGCAGCCCCAAACCAGCCCAAGCCCGCGAAGAGCAGTTCTTC. The chain links TRBV7-8 to TRBJ2-1, with D unresolved. CDR3 length equals 16 residues. Trimming removed 5 bases from V and 10 bases from J, with 24 bases in between. CDR1 and CDR2 (germline): SGHVS, FQNEAQ.

To note about this clonotype: This CDR3 is missing its conserved last phenylalanine or tryptophan, likely due to a read error. The V call is TRBV11-1, the J call TRBJ2-2, with 7 bases aligning to TRBD2. The CDR3 spans 17 residues. Germline loops: CDR1 SGHAT, CDR2 FQDESV (reference sequence). The CDR3 nucleotides are TGTGCCAGCAGCCCGCGACTGGCGGGAGAATCCACCGTGGAGCTGTTTGTT. It encodes CASSPRLAGESTVELFV.

As regards this clonotype: The junction shows a germline mismatch at one end, possibly a read error. This chain uses TRBV11-2 with TRBJ2-3; no reliable D call. Germline V gene data show CDR1 as SGHAT and CDR2 as FQNNGV. The CDR3 length is 15 residues. In nucleotides, the CDR3 is TGTGCCAGCAGCTTCGGCATCGTTAGCACTGATACGCAGTATTTT. Translating it yields CASSFGIVSTDTQYF.

The sample holds one count of this clonotype. The CDR3 carries no conserved terminal phenylalanine or tryptophan, so it likely arises from a read error. It is unclear where the CDR3 begins or ends on the DNA, so no DNA is shown, and the CDR3 is as TCRdb lists it. This chain connects TRBV6-6 to TRBJ2-7; the table gives TRBD1 as D, unverified against the DNA. Germline CDR1 and CDR2: MNHNY and SVGAGI (reference sequence). The CDR3 sequence runs 15 residues, both termini included. CDR3 loop: CASSRQTGGDYESYS.

The chain employs TRBV12-3 or TRBV12-4 and TRBJ2-5; D is possibly TRBD1 (5 bases). The CDR3 sequence is 13 residues long. Here the CDR3 reads CTGTQGRQETQYF. CDR3 nucleotide sequence: TGTACCGGCACTCAGGGAAGACAAGAGACCCAGTACTTC.

Note on this clonotype: A read error may account for a junction end that differs from germline. J is TRBJ2-3 and V is TRBV28; D gene ambiguous. Germline CDR1 reads MDHEN; CDR2 reads SYDVKM. This CDR3 spans 12 amino acids. This chain's CDR3 is CVSSPIRDTQYF. The CDR3 DNA follows: TGTGTCAGCAGCCCGATAAGAGATACGCAGTATTTT.

On this clonotype itself: Given a much more abundant clone one base away, this may be a read error. The chain is built from TRBV20-1 and TRBJ2-6; tentative D call: TRBD1 (5 bases). Germline V gives CDR1 DFQATT, CDR2 SNEGSKA (reference sequence). The CDR3 extends over 14 amino acids. The CDR3 is CSAPPGSGANVPTF. In DNA form, the CDR3 reads TGCAGTGCGCCCCCAGGCTCTGGGGCCAACGTCCCGACTTTC.

This clonotype was picked up a small number of times. This may stem from a read error, because a much larger clone lies one nucleotide away. The chain employs TRBV6-2 or TRBV6-3 and TRBJ2-1; 10 nucleotides line up with TRBD2. The V gene end was trimmed by 5 bases and the J gene end by 7 bases; junction bases not matched to a gene: 17. This CDR3 spans 18 amino acids. Germline V gene sequence: CDR1 MNHEY, CDR2 SVGEGT. This chain's CDR3 is CASSRLWTSGPSGNEQFF. For the CDR3, the DNA is TGTGCCAGCAGTCGGTTGTGGACTAGCGGTCCTTCGGGGAATGAGCAGTTCTTC.

V is TRBV28 and J is TRBJ1-6; TRBD1 aligns across 11 bases. Losses at the gene ends were 6 bases for V and 9 bases for J; bases not matched to a gene: 13. CDR3 size: 17 residues. Germline values: CDR1 MDHEN, CDR2 SYDVKM. The DNA of the CDR3 is TGTGCCAGCAGACCTTATTCAGCGGGGACAGGGGGTTCACCCCTCCACTTT. Its translation: CASRPYSAGTGGSPLHF.

A note on this clonotype: One junction end does not reproduce the germline sequence, and a read error may be involved. The gene calls are TRBV11-3 and TRBJ2-7; weak D call: TRBD1 (6 bases). Germline CDR1 SGHNT, CDR2 YENEEA. The CDR3 length is 15 residues. In DNA form, the CDR3 reads TGTGCCATCAGCTTACGGCCAGGGGTCTCCTACGAGCTGTACTTC. As protein: CAISLRPGVSYELYF.

This clonotype was counted a single time. Given a much more abundant clone one base away, this may be a read error. CDR3 bases: TGTGCCAGCAGCCTGGGGTCCGCCAAAAACATTCATTACTTC. The encoded protein is CASSLGSAKNIHYF. V is TRBV5-6 and J is TRBJ2-4; D remains ambiguous. Germline V gene lookup returns CDR1 SGHDT and CDR2 YYEEEE. The CDR3 contains 14 residues.

The rearrangement uses TRBV29-1 and TRBJ2-3, with unresolved D. CDR3 size: 12 residues. Trimming left V 5 bases short and J 2 bases short, with 8 bases between. Per the germline V gene, CDR1 is SQVTM and CDR2 is ANQGSEA. The CDR3 bases are TGCAGCGTTAGGATGTTCACAGATACGCAGTATTTT. As protein: CSVRMFTDTQYF.

With respect to this clonotype: It may be a read error: a sequence one base away is much more abundant. The gene calls are TRBV6-5 and TRBJ1-2; D perhaps matches TRBD1 (6 bases). Germline V lookup: CDR1 MNHEY, CDR2 SVGAGI. This CDR3 is built from 15 residues. V lost 5 bases and J 6 bases, leaving 19 bases between the germline ends. CDR3 sequence reads: CASSKTGTMTNGYTF. CDR3 nucleotide sequence: TGTGCCAGCAGTAAAACCGGGACAATGACCAATGGCTACACCTTC.

Points on this clonotype: Because the CDR3's place on the DNA is in doubt, the DNA is left out and the CDR3 is given as listed by TCRdb. The V and J genes are TRBV6-2 or TRBV6-3 and TRBJ2-2. The germline V gene encodes CDR1 MNHEY and CDR2 SVGEGT. The CDR3 has 12 amino acids, counting both end residues. The CDR3 protein is CASTNPPGSCFF.

This clonotype was recorded a few times. The chain has TRBV20-1 and TRBJ2-2, with D perhaps TRBD2 (6 bases). The germline V and J ends were trimmed by 5 bases and 4 bases, with 17 bases remaining between them. Germline loops: CDR1 DFQATT, CDR2 SNEGSKA (reference sequence). The CDR3 is made up of 15 amino acids. The CDR3 DNA is TGCAGTGCTCCTATCTATAGCGGTAGCACCGGGGAGCTGTTTTTT. Translating it yields CSAPIYSGSTGELFF.

This clonotype was found once. The chain uses TRBV4-3 and TRBJ2-3; D is possibly TRBD1 or TRBD2 (5 bases each). CDR1 and CDR2 (germline): LGHNA, YSLEER. V shed 3 bases and J shed 4 bases, with 17 bases lying between them. This CDR3 spans 16 amino acids. Written as DNA, the CDR3 is TGCGCCAGCAGCCAGGGCGGACGGGGCCTCGCAGATACGCAGTATTTT. This codes for CASSQGGRGLADTQYF.

For this clonotype: At one end, the junction sequence differs from germline, possibly due to a read error. The chain has TRBV11-2 and TRBJ2-2, with D hard to call. Germline V gene sequence: CDR1 SGHAT, CDR2 FQNNGV. The CDR3 covers 16 residues. The CDR3 nucleotides read TGTACCAGCAGCTTAGTATCGGTGGCGCACACCGGGGAGCTGTTTTTT. This translates into CTSSLVSVAHTGELFF.

Notes on this clonotype: Sequence at one end of the junction differs from germline and may be a read error. The rearrangement links TRBV6-6 to TRBJ1-4; tentative D call: TRBD1 (5 bases). This CDR3 spans 17 amino acids. Germline CDR1 and CDR2: MNHNY and SVGAGI (reference sequence). The chain's CDR3 is CATSDREGRRTNEKLFF. The CDR3 DNA sequence: TGTGCCACCAGTGACCGGGAGGGGCGCCGGACTAATGAGAAACTGTTTTTT.